The T cell receptor beta chain under discussion was sequenced for a study of blood T cell repertoires in COVID-19. This CDR3 is built from 13 residues. Germline assignment: CDR1 SQVTM and CDR2 ANQGSEA. Trimming removed 2 bases at V and 7 bases at J, with 14 bases between. The assay was immunoSEQ multiplex PCR, and TCRdb's table has in-frame clones only and misses some. The table records fewer than 300,000 clones, roughly 85% of them present only once. The sequence came from a woman aged 50 to 65 who had recovered from COVID-19. Material for sequencing was PBMCs or T cells enriched from blood (not recorded which). The chain has TRBV29-1 and TRBJ2-5; D is possibly TRBD1 (5 bases). As DNA, the CDR3 is TGCAGCGTTGAATGGCAGCAGGGAAGGACCCAGTACTTC. Its translation is CSVEWQQGRTQYF.